This T cell receptor beta chain was recorded in a study of tumor and adjacent non-tumor tissue in lung cancer. The template was RNA from unsorted bulk tissue. This non-tumor lung sample came from over 3 cm beyond the tumor edge. On this clonotype itself: The germline gene is not matched at one end of the junction; a read error may be the cause.

TCRbeta libraries were built with three rounds of nested PCR, modified from ARM-PCR. TCRdb redid the calling of the multiplex PCR reads with MiXCR, one entry per CDR3 protein. This table has tens of thousands of distinct CDR3 sequences, approximately 80% appearing once. This CDR3 is 15 amino acids long. Germline V gives CDR1 MNHNS, CDR2 SASEGT. This sequence joins TRBV6-1 and TRBJ2-5; D remains ambiguous. The receptor's source is a man aged 60-69 years with non-small cell lung cancer. Sample: distant non-tumor lung tissue. The CDR3: CACSPRPPSSETRYF. CDR3 DNA sequence: TGTGCCTGCAGCCCCCGTCCCCCCTCAAGCGAGACCCGGTACTTC.